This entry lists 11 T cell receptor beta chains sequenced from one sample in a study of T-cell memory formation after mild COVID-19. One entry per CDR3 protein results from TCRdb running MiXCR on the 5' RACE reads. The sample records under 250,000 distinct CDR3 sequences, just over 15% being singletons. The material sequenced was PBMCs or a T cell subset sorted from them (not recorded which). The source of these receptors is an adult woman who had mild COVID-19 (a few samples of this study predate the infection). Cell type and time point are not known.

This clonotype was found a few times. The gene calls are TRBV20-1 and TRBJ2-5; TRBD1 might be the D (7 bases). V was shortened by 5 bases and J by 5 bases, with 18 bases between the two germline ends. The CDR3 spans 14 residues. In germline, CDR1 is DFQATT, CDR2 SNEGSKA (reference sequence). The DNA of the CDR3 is TGCAGTGCTCTGAAGGAGGGGGCGGGGGAGACCCAGTACTTC. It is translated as CSALKEGAGETQYF.

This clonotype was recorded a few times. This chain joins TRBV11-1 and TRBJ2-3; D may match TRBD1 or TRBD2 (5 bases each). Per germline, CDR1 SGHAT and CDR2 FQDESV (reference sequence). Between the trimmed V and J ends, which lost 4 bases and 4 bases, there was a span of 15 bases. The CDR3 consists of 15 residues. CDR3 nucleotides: TGTGCCAGCAGCTCGACCGGGACGAGGGCAGATACGCAGTATTTT. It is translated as CASSSTGTRADTQYF.

The CDR3: CSARDLGGGGYTF. CDR3 nucleotides: TGCAGTGCTAGAGATCTGGGGGGCGGTGGCTACACCTTC. V usage is TRBV20-1 and J usage is TRBJ1-2, with D possibly being TRBD1 (6 bases). The V gene lost 0 bases and the J gene lost 7 bases, with 12 bases spanning the gap. CDR1 and CDR2 (germline): DFQATT, SNEGSKA (reference sequence). The CDR3 contains 13 residues.

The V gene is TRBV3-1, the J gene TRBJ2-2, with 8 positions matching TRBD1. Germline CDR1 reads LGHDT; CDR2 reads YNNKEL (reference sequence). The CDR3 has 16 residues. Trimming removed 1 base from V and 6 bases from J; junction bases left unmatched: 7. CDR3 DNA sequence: TGTGCCAGCAGCCAAGCAGACAGGGGAAGGGCCGGGGAGCTGTTTTTT. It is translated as CASSQADRGRAGELFF.

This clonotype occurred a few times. The CDR3 loop reads CASSPDSTSGLGLYF. Here the CDR3 DNA reads TGCGCCAGCAGCCCGGACTCTACTAGCGGATTAGGCCTCTACTTC. The genes are TRBV5-1 and TRBJ2-5; 8 bases agree with TRBD2. The CDR3 consists of 15 residues. With 4 bases clipped from V and 14 bases from J, the junction kept 19 bases outside the gene matches. Germline V lookup: CDR1 SGHRS, CDR2 YFSETQ.

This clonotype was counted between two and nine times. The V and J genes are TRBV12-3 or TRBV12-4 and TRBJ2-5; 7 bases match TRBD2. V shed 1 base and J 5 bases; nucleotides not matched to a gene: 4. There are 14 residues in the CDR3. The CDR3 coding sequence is TGTGCCAGCAGTTTAGTGACTAGCAGGGAGACCCAGTACTTC. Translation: CASSLVTSRETQYF.

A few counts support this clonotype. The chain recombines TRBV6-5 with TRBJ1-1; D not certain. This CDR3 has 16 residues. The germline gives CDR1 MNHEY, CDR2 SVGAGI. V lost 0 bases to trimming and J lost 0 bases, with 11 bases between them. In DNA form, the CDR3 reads TGTGCCAGCAGTTACTCGAGACACTATCTGAACACTGAAGCTTTCTTT. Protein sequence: CASSYSRHYLNTEAFF.

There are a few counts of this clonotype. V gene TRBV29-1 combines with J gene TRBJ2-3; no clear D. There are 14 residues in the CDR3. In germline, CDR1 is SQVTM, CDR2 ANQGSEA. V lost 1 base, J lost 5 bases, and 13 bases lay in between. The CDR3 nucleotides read TGCAGCGTTGAAGCCTCGGACCGCCTAGATACGCAGTATTTT. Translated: CSVEASDRLDTQYF.

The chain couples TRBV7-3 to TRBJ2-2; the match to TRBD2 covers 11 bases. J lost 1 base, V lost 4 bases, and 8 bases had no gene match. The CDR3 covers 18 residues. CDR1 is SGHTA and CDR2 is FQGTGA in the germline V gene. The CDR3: CASSSYLGLAGNTGELFF. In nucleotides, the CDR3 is TGTGCCAGCAGCTCCTACCTCGGACTAGCGGGGAACACCGGGGAGCTGTTTTTT. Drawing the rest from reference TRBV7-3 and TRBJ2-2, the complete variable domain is GAGVSQTPSNKVTEKGKYVELRCDPISGHTALYWYRQSLGQGPEFLIYFQGTGAADDSGLPNDRFFAVRPEGSVSTLKIQRTERGDSAVYLCASSSYLGLAGNTGELFFGEGSRLTVL.

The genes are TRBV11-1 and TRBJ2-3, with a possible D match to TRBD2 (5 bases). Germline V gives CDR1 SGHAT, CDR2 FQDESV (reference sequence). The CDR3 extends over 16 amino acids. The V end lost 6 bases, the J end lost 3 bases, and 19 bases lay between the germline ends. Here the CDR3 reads CASSSRIAITTDTQYF. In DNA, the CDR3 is TGTGCCAGCAGTTCGAGAATAGCGATAACGACAGATACGCAGTATTTT. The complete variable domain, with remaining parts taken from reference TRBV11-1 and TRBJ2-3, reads EAEVAQSPRYKITEKSQAVAFWCDPISGHATLYWYRQILGQGPELLVQFQDESVVDDSQLPKDRFSAERLKGVDSTLKIQPAELGDSAMYLCASSSRIAITTDTQYFGPGTRLTVL.

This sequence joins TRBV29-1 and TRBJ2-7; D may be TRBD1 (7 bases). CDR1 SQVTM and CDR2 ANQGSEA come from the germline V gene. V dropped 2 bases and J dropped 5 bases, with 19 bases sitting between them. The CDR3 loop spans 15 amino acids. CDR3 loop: CSVELLDRWEDEQYF. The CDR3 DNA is TGCAGCGTTGAATTGTTGGACAGGTGGGAGGACGAGCAGTACTTC.